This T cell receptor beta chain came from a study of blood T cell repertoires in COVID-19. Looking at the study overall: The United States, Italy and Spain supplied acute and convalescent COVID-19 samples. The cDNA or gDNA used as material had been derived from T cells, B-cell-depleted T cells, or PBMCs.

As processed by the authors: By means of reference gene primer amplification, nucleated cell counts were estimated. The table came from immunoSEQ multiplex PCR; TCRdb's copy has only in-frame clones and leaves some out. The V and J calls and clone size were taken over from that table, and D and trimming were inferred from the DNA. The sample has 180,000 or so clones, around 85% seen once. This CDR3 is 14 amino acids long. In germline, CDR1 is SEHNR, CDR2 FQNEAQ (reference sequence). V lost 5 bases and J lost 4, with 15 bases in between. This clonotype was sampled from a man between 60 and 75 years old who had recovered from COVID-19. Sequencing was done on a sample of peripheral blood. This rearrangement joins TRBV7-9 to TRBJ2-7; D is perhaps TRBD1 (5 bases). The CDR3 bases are TGTGCCAGCAGCCAGCACTCGACAGTTTACGAGCAGTACTTC. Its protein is CASSQHSTVYEQYF.